Reported below is one T cell receptor beta chain. Antigen specificity is unknown. A much more abundant neighbour one base away suggests this may be a read error. These data are taken from a study of T cell repertoires in cytomegalovirus infection. Study-level information: Based on public TCR beta signatures, there were indications of CMV infection and of a matching HLA type.

General observations from the study: The cumulative frequency of public TCR beta families identified carriers of CMV plus the relevant HLA. Clonotypes of TCR beta that were HLA-C-restricted and CMV-specific dominated the ex vivo response.

The ends lost 5 bases at V and 6 bases at J; junction bases unmatched: 7. The CDR3 extends over 14 amino acids. CDR1 SGHAT and CDR2 FQNNGV come from the germline V gene. TCRdb re-analysed the reads in MiXCR, keeping a single row per CDR3 protein. The table lists roughly 230,000 distinct CDR3 sequences, 22% of them singletons. Sequencing was performed on CD8+ T cells from PBMCs. The chain combines TRBV11-2 with TRBJ2-5; 9 nucleotides line up with TRBD2. This receptor was taken from a human donor in good health (CMV status not recorded). Some clones in this sample may be carry-over from other donors' samples. This CDR3 is CASSPGLAEKTQYF. The CDR3 nucleotides are TGTGCCAGCAGCCCGGGACTAGCTGAGAAGACCCAGTACTTC. Variable domain in full (rest from reference TRBV11-2 and TRBJ2-5): EAGVAQSPRYKIIEKRQSVAFWCNPISGHATLYWYQQILGQGPKLLIQFQNNGVVDDSQLPKDRFSAERLKGVDSTLKIQPAKLEDSAVYLCASSPGLAEKTQYFGPGTRLLVL.